This T cell receptor beta chain was sequenced during a study of blood T cells in healthy people across ages (dated by TCRdb to between 2015 and 2017). A note on the overall study: In model experiments, roughly one uniquely barcoded TCR beta cDNA molecule per two T cells was captured by template switching. Using deep sequencing normalized with unique cDNA molecular identifiers, the study measured how TCR beta repertoire diversity changes with age. The donors were divided into four age groups: young (average about 16 years), middle-aged (roughly 40), aged (approximately 64) and long-lived (about 90). To avoid experimental bias, donors of different ages were distributed randomly across sequencing lanes. Two additional independent replicas of 1 million unique cDNA reads from the same blood draw were analyzed for two donors (one aged 18 to 29 and one aged 80 or older).

In the case of this clonotype: The antigen this receptor binds is unknown. No quality values exist for individual bases; no much larger clone is one base distant.

Receptors were amplified or captured by 5' RACE. Sequencing instrument: Illumina HiSeq 2500. The second PCR ran for roughly 6 to 11 cycles and used a J-beta primer mix along with a sample-barcoded 5' primer. Each TCR beta cDNA molecule received a unique molecular identifier from a template-switch 5' adaptor carrying 12 random nucleotides. Each sample yielded at least 2.5 million CDR3-containing paired-end reads. All of the RNA was converted into first-strand cDNA using the Mint cDNA synthesis kit, with a TRBC-specific oligonucleotide serving as the primer. After uracil-DNA glycosylase treatment, a first 18-cycle PCR used universal primers M1SS and BC2_uni_R on all cDNA. As for the original processing: Normalization of each sample was performed by random selection of 1 million high-quality reads, each carrying a distinct molecular identifier. Reads with shared molecular identifiers were discarded instead of being binned into consensus sequences. MiTCR, run with a Q25 quality threshold and the strictest error-elimination algorithm, handled CDR3 identification, clonotype clustering and error correction. Lower-bound total TCR beta diversity was estimated with a nonparametric unseen species model using Euler transformation. TCRdb took the public reads, trimmed them with fastp at Q25, ran MiXCR for clone calling and kept in-frame beta chains. When rows share a CDR3 protein, they turn into one entry using the most common DNA and genes. The V and J calls come from TCRdb's annotation, not from the publication. The sample yields 850,000 to 1,000,000 distinct CDR3 sequences; 45% to 50% were counted once. The ten largest clones add up to about an eighth of the sample.

The approximately 39 donors, aged about 6 to 95 years, were systemically healthy Caucasian individuals from Russia. Each donor gave ten milliliters of peripheral blood, drawn into EDTA-treated Vacutainer tubes. Ficoll-Paque density-gradient centrifugation was used to isolate PBMCs, with at least 6 million per sample. Total RNA was extracted from PBMCs with Trizol reagent, with at least 6 micrograms obtained per sample. The percentages of naive CD45RAhigh/CD27high T cells were determined by flow cytometry on a PBMC aliquot from every donor. Results the study describes overall, beyond this receptor: Bulk unsorted PBMC profiling prevented conclusive comparison of naive and antigen-experienced compartments. As age increased, observed TCR beta diversity per million T cells dropped in a roughly linear way, and a significant reduction was already evident by age 40. Because donor CMV infection status was unknown, age-related changes in expanded clonotypes were potentially confounded. Compared with the aged group, the long-lived group had more naive CD4+ T cells, fewer expanded clones and increased TCR diversity, a pattern suggesting age selection. Observed TCR beta diversity correlated strongly with the percentage of naive T cells measured by flow cytometry. Total diversity estimates from one million sequenced T cells were considered lower bounds and underestimates.

Reading from cysteine to phenylalanine, the CDR3 counts 13 amino acids. Only the CDR3 DNA stays, 39 bases, in frame from base 1. The germline V gene encodes CDR1 SNHLY and CDR2 FYNNEI. Cut back by 3 bases and 4 bases, the V and J ends lie 9 bases apart. The source material was blood. The sequence was collected from a man under 40 in good health. The V gene is TRBV2 and the J gene is TRBJ1-2; the D segment cannot be called with confidence. In nucleotides, the sequence is TGTGCCAGCAGTGACCCTTGGGGCTATGGCTACACCTTC. Translated, it gives CASSDPWGYGYTF. With all but the CDR3 taken from the reference TRBV2 and TRBJ1-2 genes, the full variable domain is: EPEVTQTPSHQVTQMGQEVILRCVPISNHLYFYWYRQILGQKVEFLVSFYNNEISEKSEIFDDQFSVERPDGSNFTLKIRSTKLEDSAMYFCASSDPWGYGYTFGSGTRLTVV.